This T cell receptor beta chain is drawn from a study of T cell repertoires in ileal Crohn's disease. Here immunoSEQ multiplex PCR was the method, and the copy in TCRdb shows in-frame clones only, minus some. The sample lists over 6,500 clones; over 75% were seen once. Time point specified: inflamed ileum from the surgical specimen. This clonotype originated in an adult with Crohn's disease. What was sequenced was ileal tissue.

CDR3 in DNA: TGTGCCTGGGAACCGGGACTAGTAGGCTACGAGCAGTACTTC. Translating it yields CAWEPGLVGYEQYF. The chain uses TRBV30 and TRBJ2-7, with 8 bases that match TRBD2. Germline lookup yields CDR1 GTSNPN and CDR2 SVGIG (reference sequence). This CDR3 has 14 amino acids. Losses at the gene ends were 5 bases for V and 3 bases for J; bases not matched to a gene: 9.